What follows is one T cell receptor beta chain and its context. No antigen is known for it. The CDR3 is 14 amino acids. Germline V gene lookup returns CDR1 GTSNPN and CDR2 SVGIG (reference sequence). Trimming took 0 bases from V and 5 from J, leaving 13 bases between them. This specimen belongs to a study of shared clonotypes between healthy human individuals. Looking at the study overall: Serving as donors were a couple of women and a few men, whose ages spanned 18 to 49. Study conclusions and caveats: Investigators collected only blood, and repertoires in tissues likely differ. Naive subsets generally exceeded memory subsets in estimated richness.

Clones were read by immunoSEQ multiplex PCR, and TCRdb kept only the in-frame ones, dropping some. The table includes around 300,000 clones, roughly 91% detected once. This sequence joins TRBV30 and TRBJ2-5; weak D call: TRBD2 (6 bases). The receptor comes from a man aged 18 to 30 in good health. What was sequenced was memory CD8+ T cells sorted from blood. The subset is: CD45RO+ cells pooled with CCR7-negative TemRA cells. CDR3 sequence (DNA): TGTGCCTGGAGTGTACGGGGAGGCCGGGAGACCCAGTACTTC. It yields the protein CAWSVRGGRETQYF.